The 11 T cell receptor beta chains below come from one sample, sequenced in a study of monozygotic twins with inflammatory bowel disease (dated by TCRdb to 2018 to 2020). Receptor libraries were prepared by 5' RACE. The sequencer was an Illumina HiSeq 2500. TCRdb reprocessed the reads and lists each CDR3 protein sequence as a single entry, with no DNA. The table of this sample itemizes around 450,000 distinct CDR3 sequences. Of the sample, 2.4% falls within the top ten clones. The sample was blood. All receptors derive from a human donor with ulcerative colitis or Crohn's disease, or a healthy co-twin of an affected twin (not recorded which).

CDR3 residues: CASSSSLSGANVLTF. The chain couples TRBV11-1 to TRBJ2-6. The CDR3 runs to 15 residues. The germline gives CDR1 SGHAT, CDR2 FQDESV (reference sequence).

The rearrangement uses TRBV28 and TRBJ1-1; TCRdb calls TRBD1, which cannot be checked without DNA. Germline CDR1 reads MDHEN; CDR2 reads SYDVKM. There are 13 residues in the CDR3. This CDR3 reads CASSSTSKQGAFF.

The chain couples TRBV6-2 or TRBV6-3 to TRBJ2-1; without DNA, the TCRdb call of TRBD1 cannot be checked. Germline V CDR1 and CDR2: MNHEY, SVGEGT. This CDR3 has 20 amino acids. The CDR3 reads CASSYSQGIGLGSSYNEQFF.

The chain joins TRBV6-2 or TRBV6-3 to TRBJ2-7; TCRdb reports TRBD2, a call that lacks DNA to check it against. CDR1 and CDR2 (germline): MNHEY, SVGEGT. The CDR3 totals 15 residues. CDR3 residues: CASSSGAGGNYEQYF.

The chain employs TRBV12-3 or TRBV12-4 and TRBJ2-2. The length of the CDR3 is 13 residues. CDR3 protein: CASSLGSAGELFF.

This chain uses TRBV11-1 with TRBJ2-7. CDR1 and CDR2 (germline): SGHAT, FQDESV (reference sequence). This CDR3 is built from 18 residues. The chain's CDR3 is CTVGYIAKHILDSYEQYF.

The chain employs TRBV6-5 and TRBJ2-7. The CDR3 covers 13 residues. Germline loops: CDR1 MNHEY, CDR2 SVGAGI. CDR3 loop: CASRAGILYEQYF.

The rearrangement links TRBV3-1 to TRBJ1-6; TCRdb proposes TRBD1, but this gene call is untestable without DNA. The CDR3 loop spans 15 amino acids. CDR1 and CDR2 from the germline V gene are LGHDT and YNNKEL (reference sequence). The CDR3 loop reads CASSQDGGGNSPLHF.

The V call is TRBV23-1, the J call TRBJ2-3. TRBV23-1 is placed among ORFs of uncertain function. The CDR3 runs to 11 residues. CDR3 sequence: CASIPDDTQYF.

The V and J genes are TRBV5-5 and TRBJ1-2; TCRdb picks TRBD1, but there is no DNA to check that call. Per the germline V gene, CDR1 is SGHKS and CDR2 is YYEKEE (reference sequence). The CDR3 contains 14 residues. CDR3 in amino acids: CASNRPAGGDGYTF.

The chain employs TRBV5-1 and TRBJ2-3. The CDR3 has 14 residues. Germline CDR1 is SGHRS and CDR2 is YFSETQ. The CDR3 sequence: CASSMGRSTDTQYF.